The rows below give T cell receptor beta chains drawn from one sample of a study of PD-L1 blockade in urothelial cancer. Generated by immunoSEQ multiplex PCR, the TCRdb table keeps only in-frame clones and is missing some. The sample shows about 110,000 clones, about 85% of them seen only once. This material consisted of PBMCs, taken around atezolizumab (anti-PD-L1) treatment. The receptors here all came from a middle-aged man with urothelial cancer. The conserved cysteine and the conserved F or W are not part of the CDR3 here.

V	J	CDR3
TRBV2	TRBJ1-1	ASSAPRGNTEAF
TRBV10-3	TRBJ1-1	AISETGGNTEAF
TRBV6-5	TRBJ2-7	ASSPDRTPSYEQY
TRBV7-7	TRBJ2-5	ASSSSYLEGRETQY
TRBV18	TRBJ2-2	ASSPQGGPNTGELF
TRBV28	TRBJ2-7	ASSHGTVEQY
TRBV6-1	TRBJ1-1	ASSEGTDPGGF
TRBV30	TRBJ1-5	AWRKQVVANQPQH
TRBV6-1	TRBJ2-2	ASSETGVTGELF
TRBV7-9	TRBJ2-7	ASSSEQEQY
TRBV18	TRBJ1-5	ASSPLREAPQH
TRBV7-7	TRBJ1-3	ASSLLEGPGNTIY
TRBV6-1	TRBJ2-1	ASSELSVSEQF
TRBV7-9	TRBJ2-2	ASSFGTGGVGAGELF
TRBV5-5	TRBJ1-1	ASSQPRDNSDTEAF
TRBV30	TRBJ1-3	AWSETTGNTIY